Included here is one T cell receptor beta chain sequence, with context. Its antigen specificity is not known. No quality values exist for individual bases; no much larger clone is one base distant. The data belong to a study of T cells in localized non-small cell lung cancer (dated by TCRdb to the early 2020s). Regarding the study in general: The study analyzed T cell repertoires of hundreds of early-stage NSCLC patients, comparing tumors and uninvolved tumor-adjacent lungs. A mean age of around 66 years was recorded for the NSCLC patients, of whom under 150 were male and more than 95 were female. The cohort comprised around 250 treatment-naïve NSCLC patients with resected, localized lung tumors. Study-wide findings and limitations: Since the design was exploratory, TCR variables were selected using unadjusted p-values with no false-discovery rate correction. Because multi-region tumor sequencing was not done, intratumor heterogeneity could not be ruled out. The highest T cell clonality was observed in uninvolved tumor-adjacent lung, where clonality exceeded that of tumor, suggesting that antigenic responses were more focused in uninvolved tumor-adjacent lung. Longer overall survival was associated with higher T cell density in blood, whereas shorter survival was associated with higher clonality in adjacent lung. A median of about 50 of the top 100 tumor clones turned up in the paired uninvolved adjacent lung, and around 27 of those clones also ranked among the top 100 of that same adjacent lung.

The immunoSEQ Assay was used to sequence TCR beta CDR3 regions from DNA. Per the source publication's procedure: T cell density was computed as TCR beta template counts normalized to usable DNA estimated by amplifying housekeeping genes. Richness was estimated with the preseqR package, extrapolating to 400,000 templates for PBMC samples and 120,000 templates for tissue samples. Clonality was defined as one minus Pielou's evenness. Tissue-enriched TCRs were identified through differential abundance testing performed on productive amino-acid clonotypes, with a minimum total count of 5 and an alpha of 0.1. The Jaccard Index and the Morisita Overlap Index were used to measure repertoire overlap between compartments. GLIPH grouped TCR beta CDR3s together with public tetramer-defined viral CDR3s, and a viral motif had to include at least three viral sequences and show V-gene enrichment. This immuneACCESS table, as held by TCRdb, lists in-frame sequences with V and J called but not all clones. Of the missing ones, under half trace to an unresolved V gene in checked studies; the others have no known cause. V, J and clone size were drawn from that table, and D and trimming were deduced from the DNA. The sample table holds about 1,600 clones, of which 25% to 30% were seen once. The top ten hold 12% of the sample.

At diagnosis, tumor, uninvolved tumor-adjacent lung and peripheral blood were collected and then preserved as a mix of FFPE and fresh-frozen material. Material: lung tumor tissue, obtained before any cancer treatment. The receptor was isolated from a female donor of 60 years or more with stage II lung adenocarcinoma.

The CDR3 sequence is CASSRALVNTEAFF. The base sequence is TGTGCCAGCAGTCGCGCCCTGGTGAACACTGAAGCTTTCTTT. The sequence links TRBV28 to TRBJ1-1, with an unclear D gene assignment. From the cysteine up to the phenylalanine, the CDR3 has a length of 14 residues. Only CDR3 DNA is held: 42 bases, read in frame from base 1. V sheds 5 bases and J sheds 0 bases, leaving 10 bases between their ends. Via the germline V gene, CDR1 is MDHEN and CDR2 SYDVKM. Reference TRBV28 and TRBJ1-1 proteins supply the regions before and after the CDR3; the full variable domain is: DVKVTQSSRYLVKRTGEKVFLECVQDMDHENMFWYRQDPGLGLRLIYFSYDVKMKEKGDIPEGYSVSREKKERFSLILESASTNQTSMYLCASSRALVNTEAFFGQGTRLTVV.